A few counts support the clone carrying this TCR beta chain. Its antigen remains unidentified. This sample was included in a study of T cell repertoires in cytomegalovirus infection. Turning to the study itself: Public TCR beta signatures were indicative of both CMV infection and a matching HLA type.

In TCRdb, the reads were re-called with MiXCR into one record per CDR3 protein. The data show roughly 570,000 distinct CDR3 sequences, with roughly 43% seen just once and about 48% held by the top ten. The material sequenced was cultured PBMCs, taken from culture after CMV antigen stimulation. This clonotype originated in a human donor in good health (CMV status not recorded). Some clones in this sample may be carry-over from other donors' samples.

The CDR3, as DNA: TGTGCCAGCACCACGAGAAACACTCCGGAGGAGACCCAGTACTTC. It yields the protein CASTTRNTPEETQYF. J is TRBJ2-5 and V is TRBV12-3 or TRBV12-4; D unclear. Trimming pared 7 bases from V and 5 bases from J, leaving 20 bases between. There are 15 residues in the CDR3.